These 23 T cell receptor beta chains share one sample of origin, sequenced in a study of blood T cells in healthy people across ages. The authors ran a second PCR of 7 to 11 cycles using a sample-barcoded 5' primer and a J-beta primer mix. MiXCR, applied by TCRdb to the 5' RACE reads, yields one record per CDR3 protein. The table lists over 600,000 distinct CDR3 sequences, around half of them singletons, with roughly 18% in the top ten. Specimen: blood. These receptors were obtained from an elderly man in good health.

This chain links TRBV7-9 with TRBJ1-4; the match to TRBD1 covers 8 bases. The ends lost 5 bases at V and 3 bases at J; junction bases unmatched: 5. Germline CDR1 and CDR2: SEHNR and FQNEAQ (reference sequence). CDR3 length: 15 amino acids. Here the CDR3 reads CASSEPGQANEKLFF. The CDR3 DNA is TGTGCCAGCAGCGAACCGGGACAGGCTAATGAAAAACTGTTTTTT.

V usage is TRBV12-1 and J usage is TRBJ2-1; no check of the table's D call, TRBD1, against the DNA was made. TRBV12-1 is termed a pseudogene. CDR3 length: 14 residues. For the CDR3, the DNA is TGTGCCAGCAGCGCGAGGACAGATTACAATGAGCAGTTCTTC. Protein sequence: CASSARTDYNEQFF.

This clonotype was detected a few times. The chain joins TRBV14 to TRBJ2-7, with 7 bases lining up with TRBD1. Germline V gene lookup returns CDR1 SGHDN and CDR2 FVKESK. This CDR3 has 17 amino acids. Trimming took 3 bases from V and 4 from J; bases not matched to a gene: 15. CDR3 sequence: CASSQDFRQGTIYEQYF. In DNA, the CDR3 is TGTGCCAGCAGCCAGGACTTCCGACAGGGTACAATTTACGAGCAGTACTTC.

The chain has TRBV29-1 and TRBJ2-3; 10 bases line up with TRBD2. V lost 6 bases, J lost 0 bases, and 3 bases stayed unmatched. The CDR3 sequence is 14 residues long. The V gene's germline CDR1 is SQVTM and CDR2 ANQGSEA. In DNA form, the CDR3 reads TGCAGCGTCGAGGGACTAGCGAGCACAGATACGCAGTATTTT. This gives the protein CSVEGLASTDTQYF.

In this sample, this clonotype turned up a few times. This chain connects TRBV7-3 to TRBJ2-3; 7 bases match TRBD2. Trimming removed 1 base from V and 2 bases from J; junction bases left unmatched: 6. The CDR3 sequence is 16 residues long. Germline assignment: CDR1 SGHTA and CDR2 FQGTGA. CDR3 in DNA: TGTGCCAGCAGCTTAAAGTCGAGCGGGAACACAGATACGCAGTATTTT. This gives the protein CASSLKSSGNTDTQYF.

In the case of this clonotype: The junction departs from the called germline gene at one end, perhaps through a read error. The DNA of the CDR3 is TGCGCCAACAGCTTGGCCCTGGCTAGCATCTCCTACGAGCAGTACTTC. Encoded protein: CANSLALASISYEQYF. V is TRBV5-1 and J is TRBJ2-7; TRBD2 might be the D (5 bases). The germline V gene has CDR1 SGHRS and CDR2 YFSETQ. This CDR3 region has 16 residues.

This clonotype was seen only a few times. The rearrangement links TRBV12-3 or TRBV12-4 to TRBJ2-3; no clear D gene. The CDR3 has 14 residues. V shed 1 base and J shed 4 bases, with 9 bases lying between them. The chain's CDR3 is CASSLGSGSDTQYF. The CDR3 nucleotides read TGTGCCAGCAGTTTAGGATCCGGTTCAGATACGCAGTATTTT.

This clonotype appeared many times. This chain joins TRBV20-1 and TRBJ2-3; 11 nucleotides match TRBD2. Germline V gene lookup returns CDR1 DFQATT and CDR2 SNEGSKA (reference sequence). This CDR3 is 14 amino acids long. Trimming at V came to 5 bases and at J to 0 bases, leaving 1 base not matched to a gene. The CDR3 coding sequence is TGCAGTGCTCGACTAGCGGGGAGCACAGATACGCAGTATTTT. This translates into CSARLAGSTDTQYF.

The V gene is TRBV3-1, the J gene TRBJ2-1; no definite D call. Germline assignment: CDR1 LGHDT and CDR2 YNNKEL (reference sequence). CDR3 length: 15 amino acids. The germline V and J ends were trimmed by 4 bases and 11 bases, with 21 bases remaining between them. The CDR3 loop reads CASSLSRRAQMKQFF. Here the CDR3 DNA reads TGTGCCAGCAGCCTCTCCAGGAGAGCCCAGATGAAGCAGTTCTTC.

This chain uses TRBV3-1 with TRBJ1-6; 9 positions agree with TRBD1. Per the germline V gene, CDR1 is LGHDT and CDR2 is YNNKEL (reference sequence). The CDR3 is made up of 17 amino acids. V was clipped by 8 bases and J by 9 bases; unmatched bases: 17. The CDR3 DNA is TGTGCCAGCGCCTTAAAGGGACAGGGTTTAGCTGGTTCACCCCTCCACTTT. As protein: CASALKGQGLAGSPLHF.

This chain's CDR3 is CATSKTDSPVYEQYF. DNA of the CDR3: TGTGCCACCAGCAAGACGGACAGCCCTGTCTACGAGCAGTACTTC. The rearrangement links TRBV15 to TRBJ2-7; D might be TRBD1 (6 bases). Germline V gives CDR1 LNHNV, CDR2 YYDKDF (reference sequence). This CDR3 region has 15 residues. V gave up 4 bases and J gave up 3 bases, with 16 bases separating them.

In this sample, this clonotype turned up a few times. In DNA form, the CDR3 reads TGTGCCAGCAGTTACCGAATAACTAGCGGGAGGGCCGGAGATACGCAGTATTTT. The encoded protein is CASSYRITSGRAGDTQYF. This chain uses TRBV6-5 with TRBJ2-3; 13 bases align to TRBD2. The junction had 10 bases not matched to a gene; V was cut back by 2 bases and J by 5 bases. This CDR3 is 18 amino acids long. The germline CDR1 and CDR2 sequences are MNHEY and SVGAGI.

There are many counts of this clonotype. The chain joins TRBV29-1 to TRBJ2-7; D assignment may be TRBD1 or TRBD2 (6 bases each). The CDR3 totals 12 residues. The V gene's germline CDR1 is SQVTM and CDR2 ANQGSEA. The V and J ends lost 4 bases and 6 bases respectively, with 13 bases between them. The CDR3 DNA reads as TGCAGCGTTGGTGGAGGGGGTGGCGAGCAGTACTTC. Translated, it gives CSVGGGGGEQYF.

V usage is TRBV18 and J usage is TRBJ2-7; the D is unclear. Near its end, the DNA agrees better with TRBJ2-5, so the J call may be wrong. This CDR3 is built from 13 residues. From germline, CDR1 is KGHSH and CDR2 LQKENI. The CDR3 reads CASSQRTVETQYF. In nucleotides, the CDR3 is TGTGCCAGCTCACAGAGGACGGTAGAGACCCAGTACTTC.

This clonotype was detected a few times. The chain links TRBV7-2 to TRBJ2-1; D not certain. The length of the CDR3 is 12 residues. Germline assignment: CDR1 SGHTA and CDR2 FQGNSA. V shed 5 bases and J shed 9 bases, with 11 bases lying between them. CDR3 DNA: TGTGCCAGCAGCCCAACGAGCCCTGAGCAGTTCTTC. Protein: CASSPTSPEQFF.

This clonotype showed up just a few times. The chain joins TRBV20-1 to TRBJ2-7, with 7 bases identical to TRBD2. The DNA end lines up better with TRBJ2-5; the J call may be wrong. The CDR3 has 16 amino acids. CDR1 and CDR2 from the germline V gene are DFQATT and SNEGSKA (reference sequence). CDR3 in DNA: TGCAGTGCTAGTATTCCCGGGCCTAGCGGACAAGAGACCCAGTACTTC. Its translation: CSASIPGPSGQETQYF.

This clonotype came up a few times. The chain joins TRBV12-3 or TRBV12-4 to TRBJ2-7; 7 nucleotides line up with TRBD1. J gave up 6 bases and V 6 bases, and 5 bases lay outside the gene matches. The CDR3 loop spans 12 amino acids. The CDR3 sequence: CASSGDRVEQYF. CDR3 DNA: TGTGCCAGCAGCGGTGACAGGGTCGAGCAGTACTTC.

This chain connects TRBV25-1 to TRBJ2-7; D perhaps matches TRBD2 (6 bases). Trimming removed 3 bases from V and 5 bases from J, with 14 bases in between. From germline, CDR1 is MGHDK and CDR2 SYGVNS. The CDR3 totals 14 residues. In nucleotides, the CDR3 is TGTGCCAGCAGTGAGGTCGGGAGACGCCACGAGCAGTACTTC. Encoded protein: CASSEVGRRHEQYF.

This clonotype was seen a single time. The CDR3 region has the DNA TGTGCCAGCAGCTTACAGATAAGCACAGATACGCAGTATTTT. Residues: CASSLQISTDTQYF. This sequence joins TRBV5-5 and TRBJ2-3; D remains unclear. The CDR3 contains 14 residues. In germline, CDR1 is SGHKS, CDR2 YYEKEE (reference sequence). Trimming took off 2 bases at V and 0 bases at J, with 7 bases between the two ends. Full variable domain (outside the CDR3, taken from reference TRBV5-5 and TRBJ2-3): DAGVTQSPTHLIKTRGQQVTLRCSPISGHKSVSWYQQVLGQGPQFIFQYYEKEERGRGNFPDRFSARQFPNYSSELNVNALLLGDSALYLCASSLQISTDTQYFGPGTRLTVL.

This clonotype occurred a few times. This sequence joins TRBV7-9 and TRBJ2-1, with 11 bases aligning to TRBD1. Trimming took 5 bases from V and 7 from J; bases not matched to a gene: 10. The CDR3 is 16 amino acids. Germline lookup yields CDR1 SEHNR and CDR2 FQNEAQ (reference sequence). For the CDR3, the DNA is TGTGCCAGCAGCAGCCGGACAGGGGGCGGATGGAATGAGCAGTTCTTC. This gives the protein CASSSRTGGGWNEQFF.

The chain recombines TRBV7-9 with TRBJ2-1, with TRBD2 identical over 14 bases. The CDR3 sequence is 15 residues long. J gave up 8 bases and V 5 bases, and 5 bases lay outside the gene matches. Germline values: CDR1 SEHNR, CDR2 FQNEAQ (reference sequence). For the CDR3, the DNA is TGTGCCAGCAGCCGGGGGACTAGCGGGAGCTATGAGCAGTTCTTC. Translated: CASSRGTSGSYEQFF.

In this sample, this clonotype turned up many times. The CDR3 sequence: CSAEDPLAGTDTQYF. In nucleotides, the CDR3 is TGCAGTGCCGAGGACCCGCTGGCGGGCACAGATACGCAGTATTTT. The V call is TRBV20-1, the J call TRBJ2-3; D is uncertain. Trimming shortened V by 6 bases and J by 1 base, and 17 bases separated the two germline ends. Germline lookup yields CDR1 DFQATT and CDR2 SNEGSKA (reference sequence). CDR3 length: 15 amino acids.

The chain has TRBV4-1 and TRBJ2-2; 9 bases match TRBD1. The CDR3 is made up of 16 amino acids. Germline lookup yields CDR1 MGHRA and CDR2 YSYEKL. With V trimmed by 1 base and J by 4 bases, 4 bases remained unmatched. CDR3 DNA sequence: TGCGCCAGCAGCCAAGTGGGACAGGGCGGCACCGGGGAGCTGTTTTTT. It is translated as CASSQVGQGGTGELFF.